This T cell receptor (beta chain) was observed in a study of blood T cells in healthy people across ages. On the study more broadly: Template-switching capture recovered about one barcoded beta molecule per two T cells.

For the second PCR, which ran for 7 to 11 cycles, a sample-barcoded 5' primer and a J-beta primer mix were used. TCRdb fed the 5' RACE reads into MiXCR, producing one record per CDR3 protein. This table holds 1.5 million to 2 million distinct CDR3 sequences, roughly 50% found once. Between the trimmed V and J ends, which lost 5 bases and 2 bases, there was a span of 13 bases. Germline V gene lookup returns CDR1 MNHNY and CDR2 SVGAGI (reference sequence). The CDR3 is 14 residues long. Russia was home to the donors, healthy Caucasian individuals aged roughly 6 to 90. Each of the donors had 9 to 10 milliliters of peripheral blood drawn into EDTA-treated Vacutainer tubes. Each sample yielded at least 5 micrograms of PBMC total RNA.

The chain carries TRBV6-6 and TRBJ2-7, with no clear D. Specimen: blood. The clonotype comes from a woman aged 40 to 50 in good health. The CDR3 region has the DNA TGTGCCAGCAGTCACGACGGATGGACCTACGAGCAGTACTTC. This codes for CASSHDGWTYEQYF.